This entry concerns a single T cell receptor beta chain. Its antigen is still unknown. No base quality information exists; no much larger clone differs at one position. Library method: the immunoSEQ multiplex PCR assay. TCRdb provides this immuneACCESS table in a form limited to in-frame rearrangements. Some clones are lacking; in checked studies, under half of them reflect an unresolved V gene, and why the rest are absent is not known. The sample contains more than 550,000 clones, roughly 88% of them found a single time. The ten largest clones take up around 0.01% of the sample. These data come from a study of shared T cell receptors in the human thymus (dated by TCRdb to the early 2020s). Some background on the complete study: The study examined how self-reactive, shared T-cell receptor alpha chains are generated in the human thymus.

This sample also appeared in a second study, on human thymus T cells. Per the second study: Immunologically healthy infants undergoing open corrective cardiac surgery for congenital heart defects in Finland were used as donors. Thymus tissue was obtained as surgical resects removed during corrective cardiac surgery. Biased V and J gene segment usage appeared to be present in both thymic and peripheral blood repertoires. The related research found that thymic TCR repertoires overlapped highly between unrelated individuals. The study described the TCR alpha and beta repertoires in under 10 infant thymus samples and a handful of matching peripheral blood samples. The cohort included about 6 male and a couple of female infants, with donor ages spanning 7 to 244 days. Thymocytes were released mechanically from tissue and stored at -70 °C as pellets of roughly 9.5-31 million cells. Genomic DNA was extracted from frozen cell pellets with a QIAsymphony instrument. The immunoSEQ multiplex PCR assay was used to amplify the TCRB and TCRAD loci from a standardized amount of quality-controlled genomic DNA. The amplicons covered the V(D)J region and were long enough to include the CDR3 and to identify the V and J genes. The amplicons were sequenced on an Illumina platform via the commercial immunoSEQ service. Corrections for primer bias and sequencing errors followed previously described methods, while TCRAD and TCRB definitions were based on the IMGT database. Analysis of the repertoires was done with immunoSEQ Analyzer 3.0 and VDJTools and included basic statistics, V/J segment usage, diversity estimates, rarefaction and pairwise overlap. To estimate diversity, the Chao1, ChaoE, Efron-Thisted, Shannon and inverse Simpson indices were applied, and diversity was also estimated on datasets down-sampled to the smallest sample. Repertoire overlap was assessed by strict matching of CDR3 nucleotide sequence, V gene and J gene, and clustering was done by Jaccard-based multidimensional scaling. On average, thymus samples gave hundreds of thousands of unique TCRB clonotypes, whereas blood samples gave about 84,000.

This clonotype originated in a girl less than two years old with a congenital heart defect. Donor details come from another sample of the same person, matched by shared clones. Sequencing input: thymocytes.

The CDR3: CASSLERQSTDTQYF. The nucleotide sequence is TGTGCCAGCAGCTTAGAGCGGCAGAGCACAGATACGCAGTATTTT. The chain links TRBV7-2 with TRBJ2-3; perhaps TRBD2 is the D gene, with 5 bases matching. At the junction V is shortened by 1 base and J by 0 bases, with 8 bases in between. Reading from cysteine to phenylalanine, the CDR3 counts 15 amino acids. The kept DNA is CDR3 alone, 45 bases in frame from the first base. The germline V gene yields SGHTA for CDR1 and FQGNSA for CDR2.